The 15 T cell receptor beta chains given below trace back to one sample, sequenced in a study of blood T cell repertoires in COVID-19. Using immunoSEQ multiplex PCR, the repertoire was profiled, and TCRdb retains in-frame clones only, with some absent. The profile shows 150,000 to 200,000 clones, 65% to 90% of them singletons. The sequenced material came from PBMCs or T cells enriched from blood (not recorded which). Source of these receptors: a woman between 55 and 75 years old with acute COVID-19.

The chain is built from TRBV7-2 and TRBJ2-7; 7 bases match TRBD1. With 5 bases clipped from V and 2 bases from J, the junction kept 3 bases outside the gene matches. Per germline, CDR1 SGHTA and CDR2 FQGNSA. The CDR3 is made up of 13 amino acids. In DNA, the CDR3 is TGTGCCAGCAGCCAAGGGACAGCCTACGAGCAGTACGTC. Translating it yields CASSQGTAYEQYV.

The gene calls are TRBV18 and TRBJ1-2, with TRBD1 as a possible D gene (6 bases). Deletions cut 3 bases from V and 2 bases from J, with 19 bases between. Per the germline V gene, CDR1 is KGHSH and CDR2 is LQKENI. The CDR3 has 17 amino acids. The CDR3 here is CASSPITGQLPNYGYTF. CDR3 nucleotides: TGTGCCAGCTCACCTATCACCGGACAGCTACCGAACTATGGCTACACCTTC.

The gene calls are TRBV5-1 and TRBJ1-4; TRBD1 aligns across 7 bases. The trim removed 0 bases at V and 6 bases at J, leaving 5 bases unmatched. The V gene's germline CDR1 is SGHRS and CDR2 YFSETQ. The length of the CDR3 is 15 residues. In DNA form, the CDR3 reads TGCGCCAGCAGCTTGGATCAGGGGGGTGATGAAAAACTGTTTTTT. It specifies CASSLDQGGDEKLFF.

V is TRBV19 and J is TRBJ2-3; TRBD1 matches at 8 bases. This CDR3 has 18 amino acids. CDR1 is LNHDA, CDR2 SQIVND, per germline (reference sequence). V was pared by 3 bases and J by 3 bases, with 14 bases of the junction left unmatched. CDR3 in DNA: TGTGCCAGTAGTATGGGGACTCCAGGACAGGGAAGGACAGATACGCAGTATTTT. Translated, it gives CASSMGTPGQGRTDTQYF.

The genes are TRBV7-6 and TRBJ2-5; TRBD1 matches at 9 bases. The V gene end was trimmed by 2 bases and the J gene end by 5 bases; junction bases not matched to a gene: 12. Germline loops: CDR1 SGHVS, CDR2 FNYEAQ. The CDR3 length is 17 residues. The CDR3 sequence: CASSLRWTGVAGETQYF. The CDR3 coding sequence is TGTGCCAGCAGCTTAAGGTGGACAGGGGTCGCGGGTGAGACCCAGTACTTC.

Only a few counts were recorded for this clone. This chain links TRBV6-2 or TRBV6-3 with TRBJ1-2; 8 bases agree with TRBD1. This CDR3 has 13 residues. J was trimmed by 5 bases and V by 5 bases; bases with no gene match: 4. Germline V gene lookup returns CDR1 MNHEY and CDR2 SVGEGT. This CDR3 reads CASSGWTGYGYTF. The CDR3 region has the DNA TGTGCCAGCAGTGGATGGACAGGGTATGGCTACACCTTC.

The CDR3, as DNA: TGTGCCAGCAGCCCCCCATGGACAGGGCAACCGCATAGCAATCAGCCCCAGCATTTT. Residues: CASSPPWTGQPHSNQPQHF. This sequence joins TRBV7-2 and TRBJ1-5, with TRBD1 matching 8 bases. The CDR3 loop spans 19 amino acids. From germline, CDR1 is SGHTA and CDR2 FQGNSA. The trim removed 5 bases at V and 0 bases at J, leaving 15 bases unmatched.

The CDR3 loop is CASSTQGGLGYGYTF. CDR3 bases: TGTGCCAGTAGTACCCAAGGGGGCCTCGGATATGGCTACACCTTC. The chain joins TRBV19 to TRBJ1-2; 7 positions agree with TRBD1. The CDR3 is 15 amino acids. Germline lookup yields CDR1 LNHDA and CDR2 SQIVND (reference sequence). J lost 5 bases, V lost 4 bases, and 10 bases had no gene match.

This chain uses TRBV18 with TRBJ1-4; maybe TRBD1 (5 bases). CDR1 is KGHSH, CDR2 LQKENI, per germline. V was pared by 6 bases and J by 10 bases, with 18 bases between. The CDR3 extends over 14 amino acids. The CDR3 spells CASSTTRGGGKLFF. DNA of the CDR3: TGTGCCAGCTCGACAACCCGCGGGGGGGGAAAACTGTTTTTT.

V is TRBV30 and J is TRBJ1-1; D possibly corresponds to TRBD1 (5 bases). The V gene lost 3 bases and the J gene lost 0 bases, with 14 bases spanning the gap. The CDR3 is made up of 15 amino acids. In germline, CDR1 is GTSNPN, CDR2 SVGIG (reference sequence). In DNA form, the CDR3 reads TGTGCCTGGAGACGGAAGGACACATTGAACACTGAAGCTTTCTTT. Translation gives CAWRRKDTLNTEAFF.

This clone was detected once. The J gene is TRBJ2-3, the V gene TRBV4-3; D uncertain. CDR3 length equals 16 residues. The V end lost 2 bases, the J end lost 1 base, and 13 bases lay between the germline ends. The germline V gene has CDR1 LGHNA and CDR2 YSLEER. Written as DNA, the CDR3 is TGCGCCAGCAGCCAAACGTTCACAGTAGGCACAGATACGCAGTATTTT. It yields the protein CASSQTFTVGTDTQYF.

The rearrangement uses TRBV20-1 and TRBJ2-7, with unresolved D. The CDR3 is 10 residues long. V shed 2 bases and J shed 9 bases, with 8 bases lying between them. Germline assignment: CDR1 DFQATT and CDR2 SNEGSKA (reference sequence). The CDR3 bases are TGCAGTGCTAGACCGCCGAGGCAGTACGTC. This gives the protein CSARPPRQYV.

This rearrangement joins TRBV5-6 to TRBJ2-4; D unclear. The ends were cut back, 1 base at V and 7 bases at J, with 21 bases in the middle. The CDR3 contains 17 residues. CDR1 is SGHDT and CDR2 is YYEEEE in the germline V gene. Written as DNA, the CDR3 is TGTGCCAGCAGCTTGACTCTACAGACCCTGGATTTGAACATTCAGTACTTC. Residues: CASSLTLQTLDLNIQYF.

This chain connects TRBV4-2 to TRBJ2-7; 8 bases line up with TRBD1. Germline-derived CDR1 and CDR2 are LGHNA and YNFKEQ. V shed 1 base and J 5 bases; nucleotides not matched to a gene: 13. This CDR3 is built from 17 residues. The CDR3 sequence is CASSQVPSRTGTDEQYF. DNA for the CDR3: TGTGCCAGCAGCCAAGTTCCCTCGAGGACAGGGACGGACGAGCAGTACTTC.

The chain employs TRBV28 and TRBJ1-3, with 7 bases fitting TRBD1. Trimming took 6 bases from V and 1 from J; bases not matched to a gene: 9. CDR1 MDHEN and CDR2 SYDVKM come from the germline V gene. CDR3 length: 16 residues. The CDR3 spells CASSPPGTESGNTIYF. In DNA, the CDR3 is TGTGCCAGCAGCCCCCCCGGGACAGAGTCTGGAAACACCATATATTTT.